This T cell receptor (beta chain) was recovered during a study of cytomegalovirus exposure and HLA in healthy donors. The data were produced by immunoSEQ multiplex PCR, yet TCRdb's version contains in-frame clones alone and is incomplete. Counted here are some 250,000 clones, around 89% occurring once; the ten biggest clones make up roughly 0.4%. CDR1 MDHEN and CDR2 SYDVKM come from the germline V gene. The CDR3 contains 15 residues. Trimming cost V 3 bases and J 3 bases, with 9 bases left between them. This clone showed up just once. The chain carries TRBV28 and TRBJ1-6; D is unclear. The sequencing input was PBMCs. The TCR comes from a woman between 18 and 30 years old in good health and CMV-seronegative. CDR3 loop: CASSFTGNYNSPLHF. The CDR3 region has the DNA TGTGCCAGCAGTTTCACCGGGAACTATAATTCACCCCTCCACTTT.